This T cell receptor beta chain is drawn from a study of neurological immune-mediated disorders. Overall study findings and caveats: Whereas HTLV-1-associated myelopathy showed the most TCR clonal expansion, multiple sclerosis showed the least, with levels below those of healthy controls.

Time point given: technical triplicate 1. Trimming removed 1 base from V and 7 bases from J; junction bases left unmatched: 9. Germline-derived CDR1 and CDR2 are DFQATT and SNEGSKA (reference sequence). The CDR3 spans 16 residues. 5'RACE with 10-nucleotide random UMIs produced the cDNA. TCRdb processed the 5' RACE reads anew with MiXCR; each CDR3 protein has one entry. The table includes tens of thousands of distinct CDR3 sequences, around 10% detected once. This clonotype was counted ten times or more. The antigen remains undetermined. V usage is TRBV20-1 and J usage is TRBJ1-6; 8 nucleotides agree with TRBD1. The material sequenced was PBMCs. The receptor was isolated from a man in his sixties with HTLV-1-associated myelopathy (HAM/TSP). CDR3: CSARGGAQGVNSPLHF. The CDR3 DNA follows: TGCAGTGCTAGAGGGGGGGCACAGGGGGTCAATTCACCCCTCCACTTT.